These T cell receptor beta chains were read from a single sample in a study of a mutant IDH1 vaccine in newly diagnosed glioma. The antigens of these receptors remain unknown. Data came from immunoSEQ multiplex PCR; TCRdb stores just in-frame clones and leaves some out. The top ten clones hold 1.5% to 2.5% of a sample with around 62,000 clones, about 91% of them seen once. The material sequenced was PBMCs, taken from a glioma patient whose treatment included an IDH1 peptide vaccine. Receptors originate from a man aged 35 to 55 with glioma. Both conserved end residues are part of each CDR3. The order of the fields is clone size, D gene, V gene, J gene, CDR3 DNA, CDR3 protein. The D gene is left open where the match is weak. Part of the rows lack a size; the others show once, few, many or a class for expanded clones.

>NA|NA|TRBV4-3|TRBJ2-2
TGCGCCAGCAGCCAAGAACGACACAACACCGGGGAGCTGTTTTTT
CASSQERHNTGELFF
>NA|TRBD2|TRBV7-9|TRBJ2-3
TGTGCCAGCGGAACTACGGGGGGTAGCACAGATACGCAGTATTTT
CASGTTGGSTDTQYF
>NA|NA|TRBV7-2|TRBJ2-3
TGTGCCAGCAGCAACCAGGACACAGGTTGGGGCACAGATACGCAGTATTTT
CASSNQDTGWGTDTQYF
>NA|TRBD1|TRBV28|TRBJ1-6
TGTGCCAGCAGGAGTCACAGGGGGCAGTACCCCCTCCACTTT
CASRSHRGQYPLHF
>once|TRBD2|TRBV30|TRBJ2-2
TGTGCCTGGAGTTTCGGAGGACTAGCAGGGGATACCGGGGAGCTGTTTTTT
CAWSFGGLAGDTGELFF
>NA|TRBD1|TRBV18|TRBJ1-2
TGTGCCAGCTCGGCTTCCCCCGGGACAGGGTGGAATGAGGGCTACACCTTC
CASSASPGTGWNEGYTF
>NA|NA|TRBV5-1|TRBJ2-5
TGCGCCAGCAGCTTACGATGGGAAGAGACCCAGTACTTC
CASSLRWEETQYF
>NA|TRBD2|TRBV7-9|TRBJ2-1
TGTGCCAGCAGCTTACCACCTCTCTGGGCGGGGGGTACCTACAATGAGCAGTTCTTC
CASSLPPLWAGGTYNEQFF
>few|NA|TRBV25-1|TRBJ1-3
TGTGCCAGCGGGGGTCTCGGCAGCTCTGGAAACACCATATATTTT
CASGGLGSSGNTIYF
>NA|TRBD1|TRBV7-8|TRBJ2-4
TGTGCCAGCAGCCCTCATCGGCGGGACAGGGGCAACATTCAGTACTTC
CASSPHRRDRGNIQYF
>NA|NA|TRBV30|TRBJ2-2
TGTGCCTGGATCTTAGAGAACACCGGGGAGCTGTTTTTT
CAWILENTGELFF
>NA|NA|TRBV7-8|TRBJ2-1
TGTGCCAGCAGCCTAGCGATGAGCTCCTACAATGAGCAGTTCTTC
CASSLAMSSYNEQFF
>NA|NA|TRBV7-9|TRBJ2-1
TGTGCCAGCAGCGACCGAAGGGGGGGTGAGCAGTTCTTC
CASSDRRGGEQFF
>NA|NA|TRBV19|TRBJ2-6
TGTGCCAGTAGAACAGGAACCTCTGGGGCCAACGTCCTGACTTTC
CASRTGTSGANVLTF
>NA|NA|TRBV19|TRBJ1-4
TGTGCCAGTAGCCTCTCAGATGGGGAGGTAGTTCATGAAAAACTGTTTTTT
CASSLSDGEVVHEKLFF
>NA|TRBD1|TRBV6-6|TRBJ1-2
TGTGCCAGCAGATGGACAGGGGGCGACTATGGCTACACCTTC
CASRWTGGDYGYTF
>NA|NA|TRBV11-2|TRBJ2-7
TGTGCCAGCAGCCCCCTCTCCGGGGGCGTGTACGAGCAGTACTTC
CASSPLSGGVYEQYF
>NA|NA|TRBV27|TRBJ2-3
TGTGCCAGCAGTTTACCACAGGGAGGGTCGGGAGATACGCAGTATTTT
CASSLPQGGSGDTQYF
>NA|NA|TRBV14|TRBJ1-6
TGTGCCAGCAGCCGCGACAGAGATAATTCACCCCTCCACTTT
CASSRDRDNSPLHF
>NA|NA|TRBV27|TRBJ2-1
TGTGCCAGCAGTTTAGGATCTGACGGAGCCTACAATGAGCAGTTCTTC
CASSLGSDGAYNEQFF
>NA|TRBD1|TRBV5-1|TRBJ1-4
TGCGCCAGCAGCTTCTACAGGGGTGGAGGGACTAATGAAAAACTGTTTTTT
CASSFYRGGGTNEKLFF
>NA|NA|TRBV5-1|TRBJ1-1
TGCGCCAGCAGCCCATTCAATACGGCGGGGAACGAAGCTTTCTTT
CASSPFNTAGNEAFF
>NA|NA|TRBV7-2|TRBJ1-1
TGTGCCAGCAGCTTGTCCGGCACTGAAGCTTTCTTT
CASSLSGTEAFF
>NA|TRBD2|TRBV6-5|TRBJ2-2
TGTGCCGCCCAGCGGGGATACACCGGGGAGCTGTTTTTT
CAAQRGYTGELFF
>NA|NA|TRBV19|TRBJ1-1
TGTGCCAGTAGTATTTCGGGCCCTCCCGGAGAGGCTTTCTTT
CASSISGPPGEAFF
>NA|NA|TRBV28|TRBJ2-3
TGTGCCAGCCAACCCACAGGGCGGTCGGTGGGCACAGATACGCAGTATTTT
CASQPTGRSVGTDTQYF
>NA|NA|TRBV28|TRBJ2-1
TGTGCCAGCAGGGGGACGCACAATGAGCAGTTCTTC
CASRGTHNEQFF
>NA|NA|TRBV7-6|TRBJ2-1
TGTGCCAGCAGCCCCCTTACCGGCCCCTACAATGAGCAGTTCTTC
CASSPLTGPYNEQFF
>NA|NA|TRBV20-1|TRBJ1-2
TGCAGTGCTTCCAGTCCTGGGGGCTACACCTTC
CSASSPGGYTF
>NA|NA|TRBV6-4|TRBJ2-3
TGTGCCAGCAGCCGCGGGATGGGGGAGGCGCAGTATTTT
CASSRGMGEAQYF
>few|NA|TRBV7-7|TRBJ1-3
TGTGCCAGCAGCTCCCGAGGGGTCCCTGGAAACACCATATATTTT
CASSSRGVPGNTIYF
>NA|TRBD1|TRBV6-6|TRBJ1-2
TGTGCCAGCAGGTCCGGGACAGGGAAGGGTGGCTACACCTTC
CASRSGTGKGGYTF
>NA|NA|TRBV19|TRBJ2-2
TGTGCCAGTATGTCAGGACCGAACACCGGGGAGCTGTTTTTT
CASMSGPNTGELFF
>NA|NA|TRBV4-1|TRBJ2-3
TGCGCCAGCAGCCAAGAAGGTTCGGACACCCGCCGGACAGATACGCAGTATTTT
CASSQEGSDTRRTDTQYF
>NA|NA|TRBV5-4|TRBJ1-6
TGTGCCAGCAGCTTAGCTTTGGACATCCCCCTCCACTTT
CASSLALDIPLHF
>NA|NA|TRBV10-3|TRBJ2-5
TGTGCCATCAGTAGCGCGAGAGAGACCCAGTACTTC
CAISSARETQYF
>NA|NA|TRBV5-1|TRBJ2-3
TGCGCCAGCAGCTTGGTCTCTAGAGGAGATACGCAGTATTTT
CASSLVSRGDTQYF
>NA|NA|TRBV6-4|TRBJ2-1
TGTGCCAGCAGTTACTCCCGGGCTACGGGAAACAATGAGCAGTTCTTC
CASSYSRATGNNEQFF
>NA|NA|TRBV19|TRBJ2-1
TGTGCCAGTAGTATCATTTTCAGCGGTGCTCTAGAGCAGTTCTTC
CASSIIFSGALEQFF
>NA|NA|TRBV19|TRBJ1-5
TGTGCCAGTAGCGCTGGGGGGCGTCAGCCCCAGCATTTT
CASSAGGRQPQHF